The 11 T cell receptor beta chains in this list originate from one sample, sequenced in a study of PD-1 blockade in classical Hodgkin lymphoma. TCRdb keeps only in-frame clones here, not all; method: immunoSEQ multiplex PCR. The top ten clones hold almost 25% of a sample with approximately 13,000 clones, 80% of them seen once. Relapse after autologous stem cell transplantation occurred in every patient, and brentuximab vedotin exposure varied. This sample comprised peripheral blood mononuclear cells (PBMCs), obtained at baseline. The receptors originated from a human donor with classical Hodgkin lymphoma.

The rearrangement links TRBV6-5 to TRBJ2-3; 12 bases agree with TRBD1. The CDR3 has 15 residues. Germline loops: CDR1 MNHEY, CDR2 SVGAGI. Trimming at V came to 6 bases and at J to 4 bases, leaving 5 bases not matched to a gene. The CDR3 region is CASSSGTGGADTQYF. DNA of the CDR3: TGTGCCAGCAGCTCCGGGACAGGGGGCGCAGATACGCAGTATTTT.

This clone was recorded only once. The V and J genes are TRBV29-1 and TRBJ2-2; D not certain. Germline loops: CDR1 SQVTM, CDR2 ANQGSEA. V was clipped by 7 bases and J by 0 bases, with 12 bases between them. The length of the CDR3 is 14 residues. Written as DNA, the CDR3 is TGCAGCGGCCTTTCTCCTTCGAACACCGGGGAGCTGTTTTTT. Its translation: CSGLSPSNTGELFF.

The rearrangement links TRBV6-6 to TRBJ2-5; D remains ambiguous. Germline CDR1 reads MNHNY; CDR2 reads SVGAGI (reference sequence). The CDR3 sequence is 14 residues long. The V and J ends lost 0 bases and 3 bases respectively, with 8 bases between them. CDR3 sequence reads: CASSYSPGEETQYF. CDR3 nucleotide sequence: TGTGCCAGCAGTTACTCCCCTGGGGAAGAGACCCAGTACTTC.

This chain uses TRBV18 with TRBJ1-1; the match to TRBD1 covers 7 bases. Germline V gene sequence: CDR1 KGHSH, CDR2 LQKENI. J was trimmed by 0 bases and V by 6 bases; bases with no gene match: 4. This CDR3 is 14 amino acids long. The CDR3 is CASSPGQMNTEAFF. The CDR3 DNA follows: TGTGCCAGCTCGCCGGGACAGATGAACACTGAAGCTTTCTTT.

The V and J genes are TRBV5-1 and TRBJ1-2; the match to TRBD1 covers 10 bases. The germline gives CDR1 SGHRS, CDR2 YFSETQ. V gave up 3 bases and J gave up 5 bases; unmatched junction bases: 7. This CDR3 has 15 amino acids. CDR3 bases: TGCGCCAGCAGCTCAGGGACAGGGGATGTGTATGGCTACACCTTC. Translated, it gives CASSSGTGDVYGYTF.

The chain joins TRBV30 to TRBJ2-7, with 7 bases fitting TRBD1. The V gene end was trimmed by 0 bases and the J gene end by 3 bases; junction bases not matched to a gene: 5. CDR3 size: 14 residues. Germline assignment: CDR1 GTSNPN and CDR2 SVGIG (reference sequence). The CDR3 sequence is CAWSVPDRYYEQYF. CDR3 sequence (DNA): TGTGCCTGGAGTGTCCCGGACAGGTACTACGAGCAGTACTTC.

Only one count was recorded for this clone. The chain carries TRBV4-3 and TRBJ2-5, with D maybe TRBD2 (5 bases). The CDR3 is 15 amino acids. Germline V gene sequence: CDR1 LGHNA, CDR2 YSLEER. Trimming took off 0 bases at V and 7 bases at J, with 15 bases between the two ends. DNA for the CDR3: TGCGCCAGCAGCCAAGACTTCCTAGTCAGCGGGACCCAGTACTTC. It yields the protein CASSQDFLVSGTQYF.

The chain couples TRBV19 to TRBJ2-2; 11 positions match TRBD2. V lost 4 bases to trimming and J lost 0 bases; unmatched junction nucleotides: 7. CDR3 length equals 18 residues. Germline V gives CDR1 LNHDA, CDR2 SQIVND (reference sequence). This CDR3 is CASSTRLAGPSNTGELFF. The CDR3 DNA reads as TGTGCCAGTAGTACCCGACTAGCGGGACCTTCGAACACCGGGGAGCTGTTTTTT.

This chain connects TRBV23-1 to TRBJ1-1; no reliable D call. TRBV23-1 is marked as an open reading frame, function uncertain. Trimming removed 0 bases from V and 0 bases from J, with 8 bases in between. The CDR3 extends over 15 amino acids. The CDR3 spells CASSQSPKLNTEAFF. In DNA form, the CDR3 reads TGCGCCAGCAGTCAATCACCGAAGTTGAACACTGAAGCTTTCTTT.

The chain uses TRBV18 and TRBJ2-1; 8 bases align to TRBD1. V dropped 3 bases and J dropped 9; count of bases not matched to a gene: 4. The V gene's germline CDR1 is KGHSH and CDR2 LQKENI. This CDR3 contains 13 residues. This chain's CDR3 is CASSPRGRGEQFF. Here the CDR3 DNA reads TGTGCCAGCTCACCCAGGGGGCGCGGTGAGCAGTTCTTC.

This clone has a handful of counts. V and J are TRBV5-1 and TRBJ2-5, with no clear D. The germline gives CDR1 SGHRS, CDR2 YFSETQ. V was clipped by 3 bases and J by 0 bases, with 0 bases between them. The CDR3 totals 11 residues. Here the CDR3 DNA reads TGCGCCAGCAGCTACCAAGAGACCCAGTACTTC. It encodes CASSYQETQYF.